Below, one T cell receptor beta chain is given with its context. Its antigen remains unidentified. This specimen comes from a study of radiotherapy plus CTLA-4 blockade in lung cancer. Across the study: Across the patients, objective responses occurred in about 19%, and disease control in under 40%. Points from the study as a whole: Early blood T cell clone dynamics, with interferon-beta, were reported to best predict response. Researchers report tumor-derived TCR clones expanding in blood after radiotherapy plus ipilimumab.

Profiling relied on immunoSEQ multiplex PCR, and the TCRdb table lists in-frame clones only, not all of them. The table includes some 67,000 clones, approximately 76% detected once. This TCR derives from a human donor with non-small cell lung cancer whose response to radiotherapy plus ipilimumab could not be evaluated. Some clones in this sample may be carry-over from other donors' samples. Here the sequenced sample was peripheral blood, taken from a patient treated with radiotherapy plus ipilimumab.

The DNA of the CDR3 is TGTGCCAGCAGCCATGCACAGGGGGCCCTTTCTCCCTATGGCTACACCTTC. This codes for CASSHAQGALSPYGYTF. This chain connects TRBV5-6 to TRBJ1-2, with 9 bases that match TRBD1. CDR1 is SGHDT, CDR2 YYEEEE, per germline. The CDR3 has 17 amino acids. V shed 4 bases and J 4 bases; nucleotides not matched to a gene: 14.